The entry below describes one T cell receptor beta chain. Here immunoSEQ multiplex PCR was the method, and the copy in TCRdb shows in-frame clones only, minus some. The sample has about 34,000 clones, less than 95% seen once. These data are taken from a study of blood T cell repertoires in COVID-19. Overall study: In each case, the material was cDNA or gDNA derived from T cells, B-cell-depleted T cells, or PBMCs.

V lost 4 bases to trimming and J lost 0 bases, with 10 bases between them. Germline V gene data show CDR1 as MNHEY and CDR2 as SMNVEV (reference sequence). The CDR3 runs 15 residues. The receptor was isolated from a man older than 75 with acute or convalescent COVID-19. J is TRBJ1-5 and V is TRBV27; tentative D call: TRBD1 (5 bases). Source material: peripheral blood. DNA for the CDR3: TGTGCCAGCAGTTGGGGCAGCTCTAGCAATCAGCCCCAGCATTTT. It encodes CASSWGSSSNQPQHF.